This TCR beta chain was retrieved from a study of T cells in Graves' hyperthyroidism and ophthalmopathy. General study results and limits: Ophthalmopathy was identified by the model a median around 6.3 months ahead of onset.

RNA transcripts gave rise to amplified TCR beta CDR3 regions. HTBI primers were the set used in a first-round RT-PCR of the TCR CDR3. TCRdb processed the multiplex PCR reads anew with MiXCR; each CDR3 protein has one entry. Found here are roughly 110,000 distinct CDR3 sequences, around a sixth of them singletons; the top ten hold 35% to 50%. The V gene end was trimmed by 6 bases and the J gene end by 6 bases; junction bases not matched to a gene: 9. Germline V CDR1 and CDR2: MNHEY, SVGAGI. This CDR3 region has 17 residues. This clonotype was counted at least ten times. Antigen specificity is unknown. Sequencing used blood. The receptor was isolated from a woman in her 50s with Graves' hyperthyroidism. The rearrangement joins TRBV6-5 to TRBJ2-1; 15 bases align to TRBD2. The CDR3 is CASSRTSGRVGRNEQFF. In DNA form, the CDR3 reads TGTGCCAGCAGCCGGACTAGCGGGAGGGTCGGGCGCAATGAGCAGTTCTTC.